This TCR beta chain derives from a study of cytomegalovirus exposure and HLA in healthy donors. The overall study: In an earlier analysis, around 100 million unique TCR beta sequences were found from 150 million to 200 million T cells. Drawn from HLA-typed donors, tens of millions of unique TCRs were held in an early data release.

As regards this clone: Its specificity is not known.

Germline CDR1 is SGHTA and CDR2 is FQGTGA. CDR3 length equals 17 residues. J lost 0 bases, V lost 6 bases, and 11 bases had no gene match. Study-wide findings and caveats: Cytomegalovirus status, reportedly, was diagnosed with high specificity and sensitivity by the classifier. Researchers left out some V segments, among them TRBV6-2 and TRBV6-3, as indistinguishable.

The PCR ran on 60 Vbeta and 13 Jbeta primers. TCRdb's copy holds only in-frame clones and misses some; the assay was immunoSEQ multiplex PCR. This sample carries roughly 180,000 clones, approximately 80% of them seen once, and the ten largest clones take 4.5% to 5.5%. This receptor was obtained from a woman between 45 and 60 years old in good health and CMV-seropositive. Input material: PBMCs. V gene TRBV7-3 combines with J gene TRBJ2-1, with 7 bases identical to TRBD2. The CDR3 spells CASSYFPSGYSYNEQFF. The CDR3 DNA sequence: TGTGCCAGCAGTTACTTCCCTAGCGGTTACTCCTACAATGAGCAGTTCTTC.